What follows are 24 T cell receptor beta chains derived from one specimen sequenced in a study of cytomegalovirus exposure and HLA in healthy donors. This PCR relied on a set of 60 Vbeta primers and 13 Jbeta primers. Only in-frame clones appear in the TCRdb table, and some are missing; sequencing was by immunoSEQ multiplex PCR. The table has 150,000 to 200,000 clones, roughly 80% seen once. Material for sequencing was PBMCs. Receptor source: a woman younger than 30 in good health and CMV-seronegative.

V and J are TRBV9 and TRBJ2-5; 7 positions agree with TRBD1. The last part of the DNA fits TRBJ2-7 better; the J call may be wrong. The CDR3 covers 13 residues. From germline, CDR1 is SGDLS and CDR2 YYNGEE. CDR3: CASGQVGSYEQYF. The CDR3, as DNA: TGTGCCAGCGGACAGGTGGGGTCCTACGAGCAGTACTTC.

The chain uses TRBV27 and TRBJ2-7; TRBD2 matches 12 bases. CDR3 length equals 19 residues. The V segment lost 3 bases and the J segment 5 bases; nucleotides outside the gene matches: 17. Germline loops: CDR1 MNHEY, CDR2 SMNVEV (reference sequence). DNA for the CDR3: TGTGCCAGCAGTTTTCGACGTAATGGACTAGCGGGAACCCTCCACGAGCAGTACTTC. Protein: CASSFRRNGLAGTLHEQYF.

This clone was picked up a small number of times. This chain links TRBV6-5 with TRBJ2-5, with TRBD2 matching 8 bases. CDR1 and CDR2 (germline): MNHEY, SVGAGI. J was trimmed by 4 bases and V by 2 bases; bases with no gene match: 9. CDR3 length: 16 amino acids. The CDR3: CASSYPRDRGGETQYF. The DNA of the CDR3 is TGTGCCAGCAGTTACCCAAGGGACCGGGGGGGAGAGACCCAGTACTTC.

The rearrangement uses TRBV19 and TRBJ2-3, with 9 bases fitting TRBD2. Per germline, CDR1 LNHDA and CDR2 SQIVND (reference sequence). The ends lost 3 bases at V and 2 bases at J; junction bases unmatched: 6. This CDR3 comprises 16 residues. The CDR3 loop is CASSILAGSYTDTQYF. CDR3 DNA sequence: TGTGCCAGTAGTATTCTAGCGGGATCGTACACAGATACGCAGTATTTT. Full variable domain (remainder filled in from reference TRBV19 and TRBJ2-3): DGGITQSPKYLFRKEGQNVTLSCEQNLNHDAMYWYRQDPGQGLRLIYYSQIVNDFQKGDIAEGYSVSREKKESFPLTVTSAQKNPTAFYLCASSILAGSYTDTQYFGPGTRLTVL.

The gene calls are TRBV27 and TRBJ2-6; D is perhaps TRBD1 (7 bases). CDR3 length: 15 residues. Looked up from germline, CDR1 is MNHEY and CDR2 is SMNVEV (reference sequence). V shed 1 base and J shed 8 bases, with 12 bases lying between them. CDR3 sequence (DNA): TGTGCCAGCAGTTTATGGCAGGGGGGTCCCAACGTCCTGACTTTC. Translating it yields CASSLWQGGPNVLTF.

This sequence joins TRBV14 and TRBJ1-3; the D is unclear. The ends were cut back, 3 bases at V and 11 bases at J, with 14 bases in the middle. CDR3 length equals 13 residues. The germline gives CDR1 SGHDN, CDR2 FVKESK. CDR3 in amino acids: CASSHGEKRAIYF. The CDR3 DNA follows: TGTGCCAGCAGCCACGGCGAGAAGCGGGCCATATATTTT.

As concerns this clone: An end of the junction does not agree with germline; a read error may underlie this. The genes are TRBV7-9 and TRBJ2-5, with TRBD1 as a possible D gene (6 bases). Germline V gene data show CDR1 as SEHNR and CDR2 as FQNEAQ (reference sequence). This CDR3 is built from 16 residues. CDR3 sequence reads: CSSSLSIGRGQETQYF. CDR3 DNA sequence: TGTTCCAGCAGCTTATCGATTGGTAGGGGGCAAGAGACCCAGTACTTC.

Only a few counts were recorded for this clone. The chain's CDR3 is CASSQVNPFRNEQFF. The CDR3 nucleotides are TGTGCCAGCAGCCAAGTGAATCCCTTTAGAAATGAGCAGTTCTTC. The rearrangement links TRBV14 to TRBJ2-1; D ambiguous. CDR1 SGHDN and CDR2 FVKESK come from the germline V gene. CDR3 length: 15 residues. V shed 1 base and J shed 7 bases, with 14 bases lying between them.

The chain couples TRBV7-8 to TRBJ2-1; a weak D match, TRBD2 (5 bases). The CDR3 totals 15 residues. Deletions cut 5 bases from V and 0 bases from J, with 11 bases between. CDR1 is SGHVS, CDR2 FQNEAQ, per germline. Here the CDR3 reads CASSPPGSSYNEQFF. Written as DNA, the CDR3 is TGTGCCAGCAGCCCCCCGGGGTCCTCCTACAATGAGCAGTTCTTC.

This clone was counted only a few times. The CDR3 bases are TGTGCCAGCAGCTGGTCCGGGAGCCCCCAGGACGAGCAGTACTTC. It encodes CASSWSGSPQDEQYF. This chain uses TRBV11-2 with TRBJ2-7; TRBD2 might be the D (6 bases). The germline V gene has CDR1 SGHAT and CDR2 FQNNGV. The CDR3 sequence is 15 residues long. Trimming took 4 bases from V and 5 from J, leaving 18 bases between them.

This chain connects TRBV29-1 to TRBJ2-5; TRBD2 matches at 7 bases. The CDR3 runs 12 residues. Germline-derived CDR1 and CDR2 are SQVTM and ANQGSEA. The V and J ends lost 6 bases and 7 bases, in that order; junction bases with no gene match: 8. In DNA, the CDR3 is TGCAGCGTAGACGTCGGGGGGACGACCCAGTACTTC. It encodes CSVDVGGTTQYF.

This chain uses TRBV28 with TRBJ1-2; unclear D gene. Per germline, CDR1 MDHEN and CDR2 SYDVKM. The CDR3 length is 15 residues. Trimming pared 3 bases from V and 4 bases from J, leaving 15 bases between. The DNA for the CDR3 is TGTGCCAGCAGTTTTCTGACTGACGTAAGCTATGGCTACACCTTC. Its translation is CASSFLTDVSYGYTF.

The chain links TRBV14 to TRBJ2-5; 16 positions match TRBD2. The CDR3 length is 18 residues. The V and J ends lost 2 bases and 3 bases, in that order; junction bases with no gene match: 6. Germline loops: CDR1 SGHDN, CDR2 FVKESK. The CDR3 DNA follows: TGTGCCAGCAGCCAACCGGGACTAGCGGGAGGGGGAAAAGAGACCCAGTACTTC. Translation gives CASSQPGLAGGGKETQYF. The complete variable domain, with remaining parts taken from reference TRBV14 and TRBJ2-5, reads EAGVTQFPSHSVIEKGQTVTLRCDPISGHDNLYWYRRVMGKEIKFLLHFVKESKQDESGMPNNRFLAERTGGTYSTLKVQPAELEDSGVYFCASSQPGLAGGGKETQYFGPGTRLLVL.

This clone appeared a single time. The gene calls are TRBV6-5 and TRBJ2-7; D is perhaps TRBD1 (6 bases). V was pared by 2 bases and J by 3 bases, with 14 bases between. Germline CDR1 reads MNHEY; CDR2 reads SVGAGI. This CDR3 has 15 residues. The CDR3 nucleotides read TGTGCCAGCAGTTACGACCAGGGGTTGGGCTACGAGCAGTACTTC. Its translation is CASSYDQGLGYEQYF.

The chain carries TRBV4-1 and TRBJ2-7, with 11 bases that match TRBD2. Per germline, CDR1 MGHRA and CDR2 YSYEKL. V trimming: 4 bases; J trimming: 1 base; junction bases outside the gene matches: 3. CDR3 length equals 15 residues. CDR3 residues: CASSLGLAESYEQYV. CDR3 nucleotide sequence: TGCGCCAGCAGCCTGGGACTAGCGGAGTCCTACGAGCAGTACGTC.

The chain joins TRBV4-2 to TRBJ2-5; possible D gene TRBD1, 7 bases. Between the trimmed V and J ends, which lost 0 bases and 11 bases, there was a span of 22 bases. This CDR3 is built from 16 residues. CDR1 is LGHNA, CDR2 YNFKEQ, per germline. CDR3 sequence (DNA): TGTGCCAGCAGCCAAGATGTACAGGGGACCCTTCGGGAGCAGTACTTC. This codes for CASSQDVQGTLREQYF.

The rearrangement links TRBV4-2 to TRBJ2-5, with TRBD2 as a possible D gene (5 bases). Trimming left V 0 bases short and J 5 bases short, with 10 bases between. Germline CDR1 reads LGHNA; CDR2 reads YNFKEQ. This CDR3 spans 14 amino acids. CDR3 DNA sequence: TGTGCCAGCAGCCAAGATCTAAGAGGGGAGACCCAGTACTTC. It codes for CASSQDLRGETQYF.

The chain recombines TRBV5-1 with TRBJ1-2, with 10 nucleotides matching TRBD1. Germline V lookup: CDR1 SGHRS, CDR2 YFSETQ. CDR3 length: 14 amino acids. V trimming: 7 bases; J trimming: 2 bases; junction bases outside the gene matches: 5. The DNA for the CDR3 is TGCGCCAGCGGTCCGGGACAGGGGAACTATGGCTACACCTTC. It yields the protein CASGPGQGNYGYTF.

This sequence joins TRBV4-2 and TRBJ2-1; D remains unclear. The CDR3 is 13 residues long. Germline V gives CDR1 LGHNA, CDR2 YNFKEQ. V was shortened by 4 bases and J by 2 bases, with 6 bases between the two germline ends. CDR3 DNA: TGTGCCAGCAGCCTCTCCCCCTACAATGAGCAGTTCTTC. The encoded protein is CASSLSPYNEQFF.

About this clone itself: The same CDR3 also results from other DNA sequences found in this sample. The chain carries TRBV28 and TRBJ1-1, with 10 positions matching TRBD1. The CDR3 contains 16 residues. Germline V gene lookup returns CDR1 MDHEN and CDR2 SYDVKM. J gave up 1 base and V 5 bases, and 7 bases lay outside the gene matches. The CDR3 protein is CASSPWTGGKNTEAFF. The CDR3 bases are TGTGCCAGCAGTCCCTGGACAGGGGGGAAGAACACTGAAGCTTTCTTT.

The CDR3 sequence: CASSIPGTNTGELFF. CDR3 nucleotides: TGTGCCAGTAGTATACCGGGAACGAACACCGGGGAGCTGTTTTTT. The genes are TRBV19 and TRBJ2-2; D possibly corresponds to TRBD2 (5 bases). This CDR3 is built from 15 residues. Germline-derived CDR1 and CDR2 are LNHDA and SQIVND (reference sequence). Trimming took off 2 bases at V and 0 bases at J, with 7 bases between the two ends.

The chain carries TRBV27 and TRBJ2-1; 8 bases map to TRBD2. Germline V gene sequence: CDR1 MNHEY, CDR2 SMNVEV (reference sequence). There are 16 residues in the CDR3. After removal of 4 bases from V and 5 bases from J, the junction contained 10 bases not matched to a gene. The CDR3 DNA reads TGTGCCAGCAGTTCCCGAGCGGGAGTTTTCGACAATGAGCAGTTCTTC. This gives the protein CASSSRAGVFDNEQFF.

The V and J genes are TRBV4-1 and TRBJ1-4, with TRBD1 as a possible D gene (5 bases). This CDR3 contains 15 residues. With 0 bases removed from V and 5 bases from J, the gap between germline ends came to 10 bases. The germline CDR1 and CDR2 sequences are MGHRA and YSYEKL. The CDR3 protein is CASSQDQGTNEKLFF. DNA for the CDR3: TGCGCCAGCAGCCAAGACCAGGGCACAAATGAAAAACTGTTTTTT.

The rearrangement uses TRBV25-1 and TRBJ2-3; the D is unclear. The V gene's germline CDR1 is MGHDK and CDR2 SYGVNS. This CDR3 contains 15 residues. V dropped 3 bases and J dropped 0 bases, with 10 bases sitting between them. CDR3 region: CASSDPSRSTDTQYF. The CDR3 DNA follows: TGTGCCAGCAGTGATCCCTCCCGTAGCACAGATACGCAGTATTTT.